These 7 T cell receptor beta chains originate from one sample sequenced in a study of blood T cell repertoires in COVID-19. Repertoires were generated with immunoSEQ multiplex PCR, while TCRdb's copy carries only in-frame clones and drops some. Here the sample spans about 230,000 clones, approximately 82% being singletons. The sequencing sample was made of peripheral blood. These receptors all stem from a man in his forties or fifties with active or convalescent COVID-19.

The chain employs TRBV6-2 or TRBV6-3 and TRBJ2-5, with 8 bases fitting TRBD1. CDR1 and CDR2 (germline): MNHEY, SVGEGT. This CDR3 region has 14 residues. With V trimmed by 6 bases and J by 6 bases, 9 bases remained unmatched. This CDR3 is CASSHRQGLQTQYF. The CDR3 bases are TGTGCCAGCAGCCACCGACAGGGGCTGCAGACCCAGTACTTC.

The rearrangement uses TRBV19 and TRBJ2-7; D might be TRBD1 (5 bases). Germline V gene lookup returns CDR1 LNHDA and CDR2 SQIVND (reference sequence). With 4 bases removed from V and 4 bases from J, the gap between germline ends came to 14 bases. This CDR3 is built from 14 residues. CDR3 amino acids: CASSTHRTNYEQYF. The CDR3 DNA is TGTGCCAGTAGTACCCACAGGACGAATTACGAGCAGTACTTC.

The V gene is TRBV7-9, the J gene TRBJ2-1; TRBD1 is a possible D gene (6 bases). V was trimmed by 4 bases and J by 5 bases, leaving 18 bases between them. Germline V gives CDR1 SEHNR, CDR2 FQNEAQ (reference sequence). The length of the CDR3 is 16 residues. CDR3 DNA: TGTGCCAGCAGCTCGATAGGGACACGGGCGAACAATGAGCAGTTCTTC. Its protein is CASSSIGTRANNEQFF.

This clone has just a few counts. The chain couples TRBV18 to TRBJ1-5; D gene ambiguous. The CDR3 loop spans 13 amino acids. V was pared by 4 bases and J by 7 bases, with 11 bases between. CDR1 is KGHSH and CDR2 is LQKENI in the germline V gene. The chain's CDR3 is CASSLRGAQPQHF. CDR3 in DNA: TGTGCCAGCTCACTCCGAGGAGCGCAGCCCCAGCATTTT.

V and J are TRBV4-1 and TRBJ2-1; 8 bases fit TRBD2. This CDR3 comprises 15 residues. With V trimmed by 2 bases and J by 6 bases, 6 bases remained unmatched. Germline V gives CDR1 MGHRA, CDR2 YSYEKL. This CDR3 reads CASSQIYLAGNEQFF. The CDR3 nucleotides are TGCGCCAGCAGCCAAATTTACCTAGCGGGCAATGAGCAGTTCTTC.

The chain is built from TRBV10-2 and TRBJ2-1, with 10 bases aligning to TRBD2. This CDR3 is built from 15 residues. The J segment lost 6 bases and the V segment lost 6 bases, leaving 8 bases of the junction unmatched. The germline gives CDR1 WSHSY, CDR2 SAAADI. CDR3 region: CASSPQAGGRNEQFF. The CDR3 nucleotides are TGCGCCAGCAGCCCACAAGCGGGAGGGCGCAATGAGCAGTTCTTC.

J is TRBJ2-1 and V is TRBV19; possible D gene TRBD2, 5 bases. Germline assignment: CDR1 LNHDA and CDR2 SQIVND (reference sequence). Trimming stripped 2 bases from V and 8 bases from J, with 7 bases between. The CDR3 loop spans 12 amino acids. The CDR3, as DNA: TGTGCCAGTAGTATAATCGGGGATGAGCAGTTCTTC. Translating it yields CASSIIGDEQFF. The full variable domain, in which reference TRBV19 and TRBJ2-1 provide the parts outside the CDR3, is DGGITQSPKYLFRKEGQNVTLSCEQNLNHDAMYWYRQDPGQGLRLIYYSQIVNDFQKGDIAEGYSVSREKKESFPLTVTSAQKNPTAFYLCASSIIGDEQFFGPGTRLTVL.